This TCR beta chain originates from a study of metastatic and nonmetastatic thyroid tumors. Across the whole study: Both malignant and benign thyroid patients supplied peripheral blood and tumor or nodule tissue samples, across which the repertoires of these patients were then compared. Notes on the study in general: Within blood and tumor, benign nodules reportedly had significantly lower TCR beta diversity than malignant thyroid tumors did.

This clone occurred many times. Its antigen is not known. Original processing notes: To classify distant metastasis in papillary thyroid cancer, a model was built from CDR3 differences across clinicopathological groups. TCRdb reanalyzed the PCR reads via MiXCR. TCRdb, not the original authors, processed these V and J calls. The top ten clones hold about 7.3% of a sample with roughly 33,000 clones, approximately 17% of them seen once. Patients underwent thyroid surgery, and none had received any treatment before it. Sequences were obtained from blood. The clonotype was recovered from a female donor with papillary thyroid cancer or a benign thyroid nodule (not recorded which). Some clones in this sample may be carry-over from other donors' samples.

As DNA, the CDR3 is TGTGCCAGCAGCCAAGGGGGGGCGAATAAACTGTTTTTT. Its protein is CASSQGGANKLFF. V is TRBV3-1 and J is TRBJ1-4, with D maybe TRBD1 (6 bases). CDR1 is LGHDT and CDR2 is YNNKEL in the germline V gene (reference sequence). The length of the CDR3 is 13 residues. The germline V and J ends were trimmed by 1 base and 11 bases, with 11 bases remaining between them.